This T cell receptor beta chain was recorded in a study of T cells after yellow fever vaccination. Study summary: Libraries from low-cell-number fractions were prepared with the SMART-Seq v4 Ultra Low Input RNA kit. General observations from the study: Most clones from primary vaccination were detected again post-booster (roughly 95% CD4, around 88% CD8).

As regards this clonotype: What it binds is not known. This may stem from a read error, because a much larger clone lies one nucleotide away.

The CDR3 extends over 15 amino acids. Germline V gene data show CDR1 as KGHSH and CDR2 as LQKENI. V lost 3 bases, J lost 12 bases, and 13 bases stayed unmatched. TCR cDNA was made by 5'RACE template switching, adding a universal primer site and UMIs. TCRdb re-called the 5' RACE reads through MiXCR, storing one row per CDR3 protein. The sample has hundreds of thousands of distinct CDR3 sequences, over 9% seen once. The chain has TRBV18 and TRBJ2-1; 8 bases map to TRBD2. The sample was PBMCs, taken on the day of the yellow fever booster vaccination. This clonotype was sampled from a young man who received the YFV17D yellow fever vaccine. The CDR3 DNA is TGTGCCAGCTCACCCCCGGGACTAGGTGAGGATGGGCAGTTCTTC. Amino acids: CASSPPGLGEDGQFF. Complete variable domain (other parts from reference TRBV18 and TRBJ2-1): NAGVMQNPRHLVRRRGQEARLRCSPMKGHSHVYWYRQLPEEGLKFMVYLQKENIIDESGMPKERFSAEFPKEGPSILRIQQVVRGDSAAYFCASSPPGLGEDGQFFGPGTRLTVL.